One sample yielded the 30 T cell receptor beta chains listed below, sequenced in a study of T cells in Graves' hyperthyroidism and ophthalmopathy. Amplification of TCR beta CDR3 regions was performed using RNA transcripts as template. The HTBI primer set served for first-round RT-PCR of the TCR CDR3. TCRdb reprocessed the multiplex PCR reads with MiXCR, giving one entry per CDR3 protein. This sample has 400,000 to 550,000 distinct CDR3 sequences, with around a quarter found just once. The sequenced material came from blood. The receptors come from a woman in her 30s with Graves' ophthalmopathy.

V gene TRBV6-5 combines with J gene TRBJ2-7, with TRBD1 matching over 7 bases. The germline CDR1 and CDR2 sequences are MNHEY and SVGAGI. The CDR3 loop spans 15 amino acids. With 2 bases clipped from V and 2 bases from J, the junction kept 6 bases outside the gene matches. Here the CDR3 DNA reads TGTGCCAGCAGTTACCGCGGACAGGATCCCTACGAGCAGTACTTC. Residues: CASSYRGQDPYEQYF.

This clonotype was found a few times. The rearrangement joins TRBV2 to TRBJ1-2; D is uncertain. The germline gives CDR1 SNHLY, CDR2 FYNNEI. The CDR3 loop spans 12 amino acids. V lost 7 bases to trimming and J lost 8 bases, with 14 bases between them. The CDR3 DNA follows: TGTGCCAGCAACCCCTACGCCGGGGGCTACACCTTC. Its protein is CASNPYAGGYTF.

The sample holds many counts of this clonotype. The J gene is TRBJ1-5, the V gene TRBV6-2 or TRBV6-3; TRBD1 might be the D (5 bases). The CDR3 runs to 16 residues. Trimming removed 0 bases at V and 1 base at J, with 10 bases between. Germline V gives CDR1 MNHEY, CDR2 SVGEGT. DNA of the CDR3: TGTGCCAGCAGTTACTCGGGGACGGAAAGCAATCAGCCCCAGCATTTT. Its protein product is CASSYSGTESNQPQHF.

CDR3 region: CASSFSGYTYEQYF. The CDR3 DNA reads as TGTGCCAGCAGTTTCTCAGGGTACACCTACGAGCAGTACTTC. This chain uses TRBV27 with TRBJ2-7, with D perhaps matching TRBD1 (5 bases). The CDR3 has 14 residues. V gave up 3 bases and J gave up 2 bases, with 11 bases separating them. The germline V gene encodes CDR1 MNHEY and CDR2 SMNVEV (reference sequence).

In this sample, this clonotype turned up many times. The chain recombines TRBV7-8 with TRBJ2-7; 7 bases agree with TRBD1. CDR1 and CDR2 (germline): SGHVS, FQNEAQ. CDR3 length: 14 amino acids. The V and J ends lost 4 bases and 0 bases, in that order; junction bases with no gene match: 3. CDR3 nucleotide sequence: TGTGCCAGCAGCTCTACAGGGGCCTCCTACGAGCAGTACTTC. Translation: CASSSTGASYEQYF. Full variable domain (remainder filled in from reference TRBV7-8 and TRBJ2-7): GAGVSQSPRYKVAKRGQDVALRCDPISGHVSLFWYQQALGQGPEFLTYFQNEAQLDKSGLPSDRFFAERPEGSVSTLKIQRTQQEDSAVYLCASSSTGASYEQYFGPGTRLTVT.

V usage is TRBV12-3 or TRBV12-4 and J usage is TRBJ1-1; D uncertain. The CDR3 covers 13 residues. Trimming removed 7 bases from V and 6 bases from J, with 15 bases in between. The CDR3 nucleotides are TGTGCCAGCACCCTCGTCGTAGGCTCTGAAGCTTTCTTT. Encoded protein: CASTLVVGSEAFF.

The chain has TRBV28 and TRBJ2-7, with 8 bases matching TRBD1. CDR3 size: 16 residues. Per the germline V gene, CDR1 is MDHEN and CDR2 is SYDVKM. J gave up 1 base and V 5 bases, and 10 bases lay outside the gene matches. The CDR3 is CASSGPPGQASYEQYF. CDR3 in DNA: TGTGCCAGCAGTGGACCGCCGGGACAGGCGTCCTACGAGCAGTACTTC. The entire variable domain, with the rest obtained from reference TRBV28 and TRBJ2-7, is as follows: DVKVTQSSRYLVKRTGEKVFLECVQDMDHENMFWYRQDPGLGLRLIYFSYDVKMKEKGDIPEGYSVSREKKERFSLILESASTNQTSMYLCASSGPPGQASYEQYFGPGTRLTVT.

This clonotype was detected only a few times. This chain joins TRBV6-1 and TRBJ2-2; D tentatively fits TRBD1 or TRBD2 (6 bases each). V was clipped by 6 bases and J by 7 bases, with 18 bases between them. The CDR3 consists of 15 residues. Germline-derived CDR1 and CDR2 are MNHNS and SASEGT. Here the CDR3 reads CASRPTLEGGGELFF. The CDR3 DNA is TGTGCCAGCAGACCAACCCTGGAGGGGGGCGGGGAGCTGTTTTTT.

This clonotype was seen at least ten times. This chain links TRBV5-1 with TRBJ1-1; 7 nucleotides match TRBD1. V shed 5 bases and J 0 bases; nucleotides not matched to a gene: 4. The CDR3 is made up of 14 amino acids. The germline V gene has CDR1 SGHRS and CDR2 YFSETQ. The CDR3 loop is CASSEGALNTEAFF. In DNA, the CDR3 is TGCGCCAGCAGTGAGGGGGCACTGAACACTGAAGCTTTCTTT.

This clonotype has ten or more counts. V usage is TRBV20-1 and J usage is TRBJ2-7, with 12 bases that match TRBD2. V trimming: 6 bases; J trimming: 6 bases; junction bases outside the gene matches: 6. Germline V gene sequence: CDR1 DFQATT, CDR2 SNEGSKA (reference sequence). There are 13 residues in the CDR3. CDR3 region: CSAWTSGDVEQYF. CDR3 coding DNA: TGCAGTGCCTGGACTAGCGGGGACGTCGAGCAGTACTTC.

This clonotype was seen repeatedly, ten times or more. The J gene is TRBJ1-2, the V gene TRBV24-1, with a possible D match to TRBD1 (5 bases). Germline V gene lookup returns CDR1 KGHDR and CDR2 SFDVKD. The CDR3 runs to 11 residues. V was cut by 10 bases and J by 8 bases, with 13 bases left in between. Here the CDR3 reads CATEGPEGYTF. As DNA, the CDR3 is TGTGCCACAGAGGGACCGGAGGGCTACACCTTC.

This clonotype showed up many times. The rearrangement joins TRBV12-3 or TRBV12-4 to TRBJ1-5, with D possibly TRBD1 on 6 matching bases. This CDR3 has 14 residues. Trimming removed 3 bases from V and 6 bases from J, with 12 bases in between. The CDR3 protein is CASSLTGVPQPQHF. CDR3 in DNA: TGTGCCAGCAGTTTGACAGGTGTGCCTCAGCCCCAGCATTTT.

In this sample, this clonotype turned up once. The chain couples TRBV10-1 to TRBJ2-7, with 7 bases matching TRBD1. V dropped 2 bases and J dropped 2; count of bases not matched to a gene: 6. There are 15 residues in the CDR3. CDR1 is WNHNN and CDR2 is SYGVQD in the germline V gene (reference sequence). In DNA, the CDR3 is TGCGCCAGCAGTGAGAGGGGCACAGGGGCCTACGAGCAGTACTTC. It yields the protein CASSERGTGAYEQYF.

The CDR3 sequence: CATSTQNYEQYF. The CDR3 bases are TGTGCCACCAGCACTCAGAACTACGAGCAGTACTTC. The chain is built from TRBV15 and TRBJ2-7, with no clear D. With 4 bases removed from V and 3 bases from J, the gap between germline ends came to 7 bases. The CDR3 spans 12 residues. CDR1 and CDR2 from the germline V gene are LNHNV and YYDKDF (reference sequence).

This clonotype showed up many times. The chain joins TRBV9 to TRBJ1-2; 7 bases agree with TRBD1. The CDR3 contains 13 residues. From germline, CDR1 is SGDLS and CDR2 YYNGEE. V gave up 4 bases and J gave up 5 bases; unmatched junction bases: 5. CDR3 sequence: CASSRGQLYGYTF. The DNA for the CDR3 is TGTGCCAGCAGCAGGGGACAGCTATATGGCTACACCTTC.

This clonotype was observed at least ten times. This rearrangement joins TRBV20-1 to TRBJ2-6; D is possibly TRBD2 (6 bases). Germline V gene sequence: CDR1 DFQATT, CDR2 SNEGSKA (reference sequence). The CDR3 is made up of 15 amino acids. The V and J ends lost 0 bases and 0 bases respectively, with 6 bases between them. In DNA form, the CDR3 reads TGCAGTGCTAGAGACGGGGGCTCTGGGGCCAACGTCCTGACTTTC. As protein: CSARDGGSGANVLTF.

The chain has TRBV7-9 and TRBJ2-5; TRBD1 matches 9 bases. CDR3 length: 15 amino acids. The germline V gene encodes CDR1 SEHNR and CDR2 FQNEAQ (reference sequence). With V trimmed by 5 bases and J by 4 bases, 8 bases remained unmatched. CDR3 bases: TGTGCCAGCAGCAAGGACAGGGGTTGGGGAGAGACCCAGTACTTC. This gives the protein CASSKDRGWGETQYF.

To note about this clonotype: This may be a read error, as it is one base from a much larger clone. This rearrangement joins TRBV15 to TRBJ2-7; weak D call: TRBD1 (7 bases). The CDR3 consists of 13 residues. The V end was cut by 0 bases, the J end by 6 bases, with 9 bases between. Germline CDR1 and CDR2: LNHNV and YYDKDF (reference sequence). This chain's CDR3 is CATSRDQGGEQYF. In DNA form, the CDR3 reads TGTGCCACCAGCAGAGATCAGGGGGGCGAGCAGTACTTC.

As to this clonotype: Just one base apart from a much larger clone, this may be a read error. V is TRBV4-1 and J is TRBJ2-7; D might be TRBD1 or TRBD2, each matching 5 bases. TRBJ2-1 matches the DNA end more closely, so the J call is doubtful. CDR3 length equals 16 residues. The germline CDR1 and CDR2 sequences are MGHRA and YSYEKL. CDR3 sequence: CASSQEDGDGDYEQFF. The CDR3 DNA follows: TGCGCCAGCAGCCAAGAAGATGGGGACGGTGACTACGAGCAGTTCTTC.

The table lists this clonotype with a few counts. This may be a read error: a much more frequent sequence differs by one nucleotide. The rearrangement joins TRBV6-4 to TRBJ1-1; weak D call: TRBD1 (5 bases). Germline CDR1 is MRHNA and CDR2 is SNTAGT. The germline V and J ends were trimmed by 6 bases and 1 base, with 9 bases remaining between them. The CDR3 has 13 residues. This CDR3 is CASSRQKNTEAFF. The DNA of the CDR3 is TGTGCCAGCAGCAGACAGAAGAACACTGAAGCTTTCTTT.

About this clonotype itself: With a much larger clone just one base away, this may be a read error. V and J are TRBV14 and TRBJ2-2, with TRBD1 matching 10 bases. The CDR3 has 15 residues. Germline V gene data show CDR1 as SGHDN and CDR2 as FVKESK. V was pared by 1 base and J by 6 bases, with 2 bases of the junction left unmatched. CDR3 DNA sequence: TGTGCCAGCAGCCAAGGGACAGGGGGACCCGGGGAGCTGTTTTTT. The encoded protein is CASSQGTGGPGELFF.

This chain uses TRBV7-2 with TRBJ2-7, with TRBD2 identical over 8 bases. Trimming took 5 bases from V and 4 from J; bases not matched to a gene: 10. Germline V gives CDR1 SGHTA, CDR2 FQGNSA. The CDR3 loop spans 15 amino acids. The CDR3 DNA sequence: TGTGCCAGCAGCGCCGCGGGACTAGGATCATACGAGCAGTACTTC. Residues: CASSAAGLGSYEQYF.

This clonotype was counted at least ten times. This chain links TRBV19 with TRBJ1-5; 9 nucleotides match TRBD1. This CDR3 is 14 amino acids long. Germline V gene sequence: CDR1 LNHDA, CDR2 SQIVND (reference sequence). The junction had 6 bases not matched to a gene; V was cut back by 6 bases and J by 6 bases. The CDR3 spells CASSGTGSGQPQHF. CDR3 in DNA: TGTGCCAGTAGCGGGACAGGGAGCGGTCAGCCCCAGCATTTT. Full variable domain (outside the CDR3, taken from reference TRBV19 and TRBJ1-5): DGGITQSPKYLFRKEGQNVTLSCEQNLNHDAMYWYRQDPGQGLRLIYYSQIVNDFQKGDIAEGYSVSREKKESFPLTVTSAQKNPTAFYLCASSGTGSGQPQHFGDGTRLSIL.

J is TRBJ1-1 and V is TRBV28, with no clear D. This CDR3 has 15 amino acids. V was cut by 6 bases and J by 0 bases, with 14 bases left in between. Per the germline V gene, CDR1 is MDHEN and CDR2 is SYDVKM. The CDR3: CASSEAGRVNTEAFF. As DNA, the CDR3 is TGTGCCAGCAGCGAGGCCGGGAGGGTGAACACTGAAGCTTTCTTT.

This clonotype was seen more than once but under ten times. This rearrangement joins TRBV6-1 to TRBJ2-7; D may be TRBD1 (6 bases). The germline gives CDR1 MNHNS, CDR2 SASEGT. V was trimmed by 1 base and J by 2 bases, leaving 12 bases between them. The CDR3 is made up of 15 amino acids. CDR3 amino acids: CASSEGAGAAYEQYF. The CDR3 DNA reads TGTGCCAGCAGTGAAGGGGCAGGGGCAGCCTACGAGCAGTACTTC.

The chain has TRBV15 and TRBJ2-5; tentatively, D is TRBD2 (6 bases). Trimming left V 1 base short and J 7 bases short, with 16 bases between. The CDR3 spans 15 residues. The germline CDR1 and CDR2 sequences are LNHNV and YYDKDF (reference sequence). In DNA form, the CDR3 reads TGTGCCACCAGCAGAGTGCGAGCGGCAGCGGGGACCCAGTACTTC. The encoded protein is CATSRVRAAAGTQYF.

This clonotype was recorded at least ten times. The chain is built from TRBV6-5 and TRBJ1-3, with TRBD1 as a possible D gene (5 bases). Trimming stripped 2 bases from V and 2 bases from J, with 7 bases between. Germline CDR1 and CDR2: MNHEY and SVGAGI. The CDR3 loop spans 14 amino acids. CDR3 residues: CASSYTGAGNTIYF. As DNA, the CDR3 is TGTGCCAGCAGTTACACGGGGGCTGGAAACACCATATATTTT.

The chain uses TRBV9 and TRBJ2-7, with 11 bases matching TRBD1. Germline CDR1 is SGDLS and CDR2 is YYNGEE. CDR3 length: 16 residues. With V trimmed by 3 bases and J by 0 bases, 5 bases remained unmatched. The CDR3 bases are TGTGCCAGCAGCGAGGGGACAGGGGGGGCCTCCTACGAGCAGTACTTC. It encodes CASSEGTGGASYEQYF.

This clonotype occurred a few times. The rearrangement links TRBV20-1 to TRBJ2-3; 7 bases fit TRBD1. CDR3 length equals 13 residues. Per the germline V gene, CDR1 is DFQATT and CDR2 is SNEGSKA (reference sequence). Trimming took 5 bases from V and 2 from J; bases not matched to a gene: 4. CDR3 DNA sequence: TGCAGTGCTTGGGACAGTATCACAGATACGCAGTATTTT. This translates into CSAWDSITDTQYF.

This clonotype was found many times. The rearrangement links TRBV9 to TRBJ1-5; 8 bases are a match to TRBD1. V lost 3 bases and J lost 0; bases outside the gene matches: 14. This CDR3 is 19 amino acids long. CDR1 and CDR2 from the germline V gene are SGDLS and YYNGEE. In DNA form, the CDR3 reads TGTGCCAGCAGCGGACAGGGGTCCCACGCGGGCTATAGCAATCAGCCCCAGCATTTT. Its protein product is CASSGQGSHAGYSNQPQHF.